The 21 T cell receptor beta chains in this list originate from one sample, sequenced in a study of TIL therapy for anti-PD-1-resistant metastatic lung cancer. The libraries were made with immunoSEQ v3. This table comes from immunoSEQ multiplex PCR, and its TCRdb copy is limited to in-frame clones, with some not included. The table shows tens of thousands of clones, with about two thirds occurring only once. Documented time point: pre-treatment sample, taken before nivolumab and TIL therapy. Tumor tissue came from excised metastases, mostly pleural nodules or supraclavicular lymph nodes. The source was tumor tissue, collected at baseline. Every receptor here comes from a person aged 25-80 years with non-small cell lung cancer.

This rearrangement joins TRBV18 to TRBJ2-1, with 9 bases aligning to TRBD2. Germline V lookup: CDR1 KGHSH, CDR2 LQKENI. The CDR3 consists of 17 residues. The V and J ends lost 2 bases and 6 bases, in that order; junction bases with no gene match: 11. The CDR3 DNA reads TGTGCCAGCTCACCAAAGGCCGCGGGACTAGCTTTCAATGAGCAGTTCTTC. Its translation is CASSPKAAGLAFNEQFF.

The CDR3 coding sequence is TGTGCCAGCATCACTTACACGGCTCGGGGCTCTGGGGCCAACGTCCTGACTTTC. Its translation is CASITYTARGSGANVLTF. The genes are TRBV7-8 and TRBJ2-6, with a weak D call TRBD2 (5 bases). There are 18 residues in the CDR3. V lost 7 bases and J lost 0, with 19 bases in between. Germline CDR1 is SGHVS and CDR2 is FQNEAQ.

The gene calls are TRBV27 and TRBJ2-2; D is unclear. Germline V gene lookup returns CDR1 MNHEY and CDR2 SMNVEV (reference sequence). The CDR3 is 14 residues long. Trimming removed 3 bases from V and 4 bases from J, with 9 bases in between. CDR3 in amino acids: CASSFPESTGELFF. Written as DNA, the CDR3 is TGTGCCAGCAGTTTCCCGGAGAGCACCGGGGAGCTGTTTTTT.

The chain employs TRBV6-5 and TRBJ2-3; D gene uncertain. V dropped 7 bases and J dropped 0 bases, with 8 bases sitting between them. There are 13 residues in the CDR3. Germline values: CDR1 MNHEY, CDR2 SVGAGI. CDR3 nucleotides: TGTGCCAGCAAACAGACTAGCACAGATACGCAGTATTTT. Translating gives CASKQTSTDTQYF.

The V gene is TRBV5-1, the J gene TRBJ2-7, with D possibly being TRBD1 (6 bases). Trimming left V 4 bases short and J 3 bases short, with 17 bases between. Germline loops: CDR1 SGHRS, CDR2 YFSETQ. The CDR3 totals 15 residues. The CDR3 region is CASSPGHPADYEQYF. The CDR3 DNA follows: TGCGCCAGCAGCCCGGGACATCCCGCAGACTACGAGCAGTACTTC.

The chain carries TRBV30 and TRBJ2-1; 11 bases match TRBD2. Germline V gene lookup returns CDR1 GTSNPN and CDR2 SVGIG (reference sequence). The CDR3 is 20 amino acids. With 0 bases clipped from V and 0 bases from J, the junction kept 13 bases outside the gene matches. In DNA, the CDR3 is TGTGCCTGGAGTGTACCCGGAGGGCTAGCGGGGGGCCGCTCCTACAATGAGCAGTTCTTC. This codes for CAWSVPGGLAGGRSYNEQFF.

The chain combines TRBV28 with TRBJ2-2; D is undetermined. The CDR3 has 14 residues. Germline CDR1 is MDHEN and CDR2 is SYDVKM. The germline V and J ends were trimmed by 5 bases and 6 bases, with 13 bases remaining between them. The CDR3 region has the DNA TGTGCCAGCAGTATCACTCTAACTGCCGGGGAGCTGTTTTTT. As protein: CASSITLTAGELFF.

This clone was counted between two and nine times. Relative to the germline gene, one junction end is altered; a read error may explain this. CDR3 amino acids: CASSLGQWDRKFF. The CDR3 DNA sequence: TGTGCCAGCAGTTTAGGGCAATGGGACAGGAAGTTCTTC. The chain uses TRBV7-8 and TRBJ2-1; 8 nucleotides agree with TRBD1. The germline V gene has CDR1 SGHVS and CDR2 FQNEAQ. This CDR3 is 13 amino acids long.

V and J are TRBV19 and TRBJ2-7; 9 bases line up with TRBD2. This CDR3 spans 15 amino acids. Germline lookup yields CDR1 LNHDA and CDR2 SQIVND (reference sequence). Germline trimming cut 7 bases from V and 4 bases from J; bases unmatched to any gene: 11. CDR3 sequence (DNA): TGTGCCAGTACCGAGGGTCGGGGACTAGCTTACGAGCAGTACTTC. It codes for CASTEGRGLAYEQYF.

The chain combines TRBV6-1 with TRBJ1-1, with TRBD1 matching over 7 bases. The CDR3 is 13 amino acids. After removal of 5 bases from V and 3 bases from J, the junction contained 3 bases not matched to a gene. Looked up from germline, CDR1 is MNHNS and CDR2 is SASEGT. The chain's CDR3 is CASSWGQYTEAFF. CDR3 nucleotides: TGTGCCAGCAGTTGGGGACAGTACACTGAAGCTTTCTTT.

J is TRBJ1-3 and V is TRBV29-1, with D tentatively TRBD1 (5 bases). Trimming removed 4 bases at V and 4 bases at J, with 11 bases between. The CDR3 sequence is 13 residues long. Germline V lookup: CDR1 SQVTM, CDR2 ANQGSEA. CDR3 residues: CSVGRGSGNTIYF. The CDR3 DNA reads as TGCAGCGTTGGAAGGGGATCGGGAAACACCATATATTTT.

This clone came up a few times. The chain links TRBV27 to TRBJ2-3, with D perhaps TRBD1 or TRBD2 (6 bases each). V gave up 4 bases and J gave up 3 bases, with 26 bases separating them. Germline CDR1 reads MNHEY; CDR2 reads SMNVEV (reference sequence). The CDR3 runs 19 residues. CDR3 in DNA: TGTGCCAGCAGTTCAGCCGTGACGGGGGCAAAATTAATGACAGATACGCAGTATTTT. Its protein product is CASSSAVTGAKLMTDTQYF.

The chain carries TRBV14 and TRBJ2-4; 7 bases align to TRBD2. Per the germline V gene, CDR1 is SGHDN and CDR2 is FVKESK. The CDR3 totals 15 residues. V gave up 4 bases and J gave up 3 bases; unmatched junction bases: 6. In DNA form, the CDR3 reads TGTGCCAGCAGCCTGGAGGCGGGGGTCAAAAACATTCAGTACTTC. Amino acids: CASSLEAGVKNIQYF.

This chain uses TRBV5-8 with TRBJ1-5, with no clear D. Trimming took off 1 base at V and 8 bases at J, with 10 bases between the two ends. This CDR3 comprises 13 residues. The germline V gene has CDR1 SGHTS and CDR2 YDEGEE. CDR3 region: CASSLLLGKPQHF. For the CDR3, the DNA is TGTGCCAGCAGCTTGCTTCTGGGCAAGCCCCAGCATTTT.

The J gene is TRBJ2-2, the V gene TRBV5-6, with no clear D. Germline CDR1 reads SGHDT; CDR2 reads YYEEEE. There are 14 residues in the CDR3. The V end was cut by 6 bases, the J end by 5 bases, with 14 bases between. CDR3 in amino acids: CASTPGLGTGELFF. The CDR3 DNA reads TGTGCCAGCACCCCCGGTCTTGGGACCGGGGAGCTGTTTTTT.

The chain links TRBV9 to TRBJ2-7, with D perhaps TRBD1 (6 bases). Germline CDR1 SGDLS, CDR2 YYNGEE. V lost 0 bases and J lost 9, with 13 bases in between. This CDR3 has 13 amino acids. CDR3 in DNA: TGTGCCAGCAGCGTAGAAGGGGGAAGGGGGCAGTACTTC. Translated: CASSVEGGRGQYF.

The V gene is TRBV21-1, the J gene TRBJ2-5; the table's D call, TRBD2, has no DNA check behind it. TRBV21-1 is a listed pseudogene. The CDR3 is 18 residues long. The CDR3 DNA reads TGTGCCAGCAGCGAGGGACTAGCGGGGCCAATACTACGGGAGACCCAGTACTTC. The encoded protein is CASSEGLAGPILRETQYF.

The chain employs TRBV7-9 and TRBJ2-3; TRBD2 matches at 7 bases. The V and J ends lost 7 bases and 7 bases, in that order; junction bases with no gene match: 14. This CDR3 has 15 residues. Germline-derived CDR1 and CDR2 are SEHNR and FQNEAQ (reference sequence). CDR3 coding DNA: TGTGCCAGCACTTTGGGGGGAGGGCCCCTAAATACGCAGTATTTT. Its translation is CASTLGGGPLNTQYF.

The chain joins TRBV27 to TRBJ1-5, with TRBD1 as a possible D gene (6 bases). The ends were cut back, 4 bases at V and 2 bases at J, with 21 bases in the middle. Germline loops: CDR1 MNHEY, CDR2 SMNVEV (reference sequence). The CDR3 consists of 18 residues. DNA of the CDR3: TGTGCCAGCAGTTCCTGGAGAGCAGGGGTGTCGGGCAATCAGCCCCAGCATTTT. It specifies CASSSWRAGVSGNQPQHF.

The chain employs TRBV11-2 and TRBJ2-7; 9 bases match TRBD1. Germline V lookup: CDR1 SGHAT, CDR2 FQNNGV. With V trimmed by 8 bases and J by 2 bases, 4 bases remained unmatched. CDR3 length: 13 amino acids. This chain's CDR3 is CASGTGGTYEQYF. The CDR3 bases are TGTGCCAGCGGTACAGGGGGCACCTACGAGCAGTACTTC.

The V call is TRBV11-1, the J call TRBJ1-3, with 8 positions matching TRBD1. V gave up 2 bases and J gave up 0 bases; unmatched junction bases: 6. Germline V gene sequence: CDR1 SGHAT, CDR2 FQDESV (reference sequence). This CDR3 is 17 amino acids long. This chain's CDR3 is CASSLTGQGRSGNTIYF. The CDR3 DNA follows: TGTGCCAGCAGCTTAACTGGACAGGGCCGCTCTGGAAACACCATATATTTT.